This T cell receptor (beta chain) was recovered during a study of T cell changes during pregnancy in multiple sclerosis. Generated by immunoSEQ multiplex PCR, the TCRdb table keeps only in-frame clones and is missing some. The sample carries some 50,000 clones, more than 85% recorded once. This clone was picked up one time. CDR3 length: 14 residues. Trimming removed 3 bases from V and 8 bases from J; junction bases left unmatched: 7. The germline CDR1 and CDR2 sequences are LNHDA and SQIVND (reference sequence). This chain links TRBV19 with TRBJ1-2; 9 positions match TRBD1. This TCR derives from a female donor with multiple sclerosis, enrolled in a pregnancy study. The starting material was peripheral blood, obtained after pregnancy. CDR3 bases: TGTGCCAGTAGTATTTCGGGACAGGGCGGCGGCTACACCTTC. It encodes CASSISGQGGGYTF.